What follows are 4 T cell receptor beta chains derived from one specimen sequenced in a study of Ad26.COV2.S vaccination and SARS-CoV-2 variants. Assay: immunoSEQ multiplex PCR; the TCRdb copy retains only in-frame clones and omits some. The repertoire holds fewer than 800,000 clones, roughly 90% seen once, with roughly 1.5% in the top ten. Treatment meaning: about 20 received Ad26.COV2.S at low or high dose, single or two shots; about 5 received placebo; per-sample allocation not given. Sampling was performed 63 days after the first vaccine or placebo injection. This specimen was peripheral blood, taken in a trial of Ad26.COV2.S vaccine versus placebo. The receptors shown here come from a person between 18 and 59 years old who received the Ad26.COV2.S COVID-19 vaccine or a placebo.

This clone occurred once. The rearrangement joins TRBV4-2 to TRBJ1-4; possible D gene TRBD1, 5 bases. The CDR3 runs to 14 residues. Germline CDR1 LGHNA, CDR2 YNFKEQ. Trimming pared 0 bases from V and 7 bases from J, leaving 9 bases between. The CDR3 spells CASSQEWGGEKLFF. The DNA of the CDR3 is TGTGCCAGCAGCCAAGAGTGGGGGGGTGAAAAACTGTTTTTT.

The V gene is TRBV2, the J gene TRBJ1-5, with TRBD1 identical over 8 bases. From germline, CDR1 is SNHLY and CDR2 FYNNEI. After removal of 3 bases from V and 5 bases from J, the junction contained 6 bases not matched to a gene. The CDR3 loop spans 15 amino acids. The CDR3 DNA sequence: TGTGCCAGCAGTGAGAGGAGGACAGGGTATCAGCCCCAGCATTTT. It is translated as CASSERRTGYQPQHF.

The chain uses TRBV25-1 and TRBJ1-2; D gene ambiguous. The V gene lost 5 bases and the J gene lost 8 bases, with 15 bases spanning the gap. Germline V lookup: CDR1 MGHDK, CDR2 SYGVNS. This CDR3 has 13 amino acids. The CDR3 spells CASSLGNLRGYTF. Written as DNA, the CDR3 is TGTGCCAGCAGTCTTGGGAACCTGAGGGGCTACACCTTC.

The chain joins TRBV6-2 or TRBV6-3 to TRBJ1-2; no firm D call. Trimming took 3 bases from V and 0 from J, leaving 11 bases between them. CDR1 is MNHEY and CDR2 is SVGEGT in the germline V gene. The CDR3 contains 15 residues. The CDR3 DNA sequence: TGTGCCAGCAGTTATTCCTCTGGGTCTAACTATGGCTACACCTTC. As protein: CASSYSSGSNYGYTF.